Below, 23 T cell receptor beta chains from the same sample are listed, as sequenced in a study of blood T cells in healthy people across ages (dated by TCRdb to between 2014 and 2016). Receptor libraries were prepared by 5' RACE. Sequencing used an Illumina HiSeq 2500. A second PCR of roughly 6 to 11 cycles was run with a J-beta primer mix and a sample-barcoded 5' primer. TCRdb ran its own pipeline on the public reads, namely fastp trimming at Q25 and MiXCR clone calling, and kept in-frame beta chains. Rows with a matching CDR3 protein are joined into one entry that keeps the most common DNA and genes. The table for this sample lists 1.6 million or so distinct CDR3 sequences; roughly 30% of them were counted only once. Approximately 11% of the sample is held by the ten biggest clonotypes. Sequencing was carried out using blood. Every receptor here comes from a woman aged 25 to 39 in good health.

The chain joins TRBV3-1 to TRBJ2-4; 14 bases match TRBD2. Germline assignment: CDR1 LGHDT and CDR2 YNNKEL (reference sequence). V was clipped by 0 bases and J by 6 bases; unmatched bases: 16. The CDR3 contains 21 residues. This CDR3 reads CASSQDTSRLAGGRGPNIQYF. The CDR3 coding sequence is TGTGCCAGCAGCCAAGATACATCGAGACTAGCGGGGGGGCGAGGGCCAAACATTCAGTACTTC. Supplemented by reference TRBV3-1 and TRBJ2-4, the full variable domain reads DTAVSQTPKYLVTQMGNDKSIKCEQNLGHDTMYWYKQDSKKFLKIMFSYNNKELIINETVPNRFSPKSPDKAHLNLHINSLELGDSAVYFCASSQDTSRLAGGRGPNIQYFGAGTRLSVL.

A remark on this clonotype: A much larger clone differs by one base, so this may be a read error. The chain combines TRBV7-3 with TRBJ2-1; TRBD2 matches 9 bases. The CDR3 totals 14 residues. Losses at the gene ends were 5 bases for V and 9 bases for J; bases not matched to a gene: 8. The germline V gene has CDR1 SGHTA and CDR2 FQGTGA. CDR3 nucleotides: TGTGCCAGCAGCGCGCGGGGGGGCCGCTCTGAGCAGTTCTTC. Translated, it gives CASSARGGRSEQFF.

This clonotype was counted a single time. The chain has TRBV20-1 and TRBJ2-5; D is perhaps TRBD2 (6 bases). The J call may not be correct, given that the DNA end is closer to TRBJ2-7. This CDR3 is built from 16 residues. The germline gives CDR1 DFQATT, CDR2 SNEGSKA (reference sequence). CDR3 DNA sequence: TGCAGTGCTAGAGCGCCGGGAGACCTTACGCTCTGCGAGCAGTACTTC. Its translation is CSARAPGDLTLCEQYF.

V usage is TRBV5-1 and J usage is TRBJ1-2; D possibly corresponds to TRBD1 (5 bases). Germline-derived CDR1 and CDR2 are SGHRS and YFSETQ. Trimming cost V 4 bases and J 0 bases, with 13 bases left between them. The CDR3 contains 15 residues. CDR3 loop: CASSPGLLANYGYTF. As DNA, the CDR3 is TGCGCCAGCAGCCCGGGGCTATTAGCTAACTATGGCTACACCTTC.

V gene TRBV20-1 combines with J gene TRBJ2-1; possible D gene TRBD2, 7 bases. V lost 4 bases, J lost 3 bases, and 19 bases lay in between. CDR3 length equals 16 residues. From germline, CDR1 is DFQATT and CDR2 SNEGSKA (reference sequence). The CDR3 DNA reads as TGCAGTGCTAAGTCCCACGGGCGGGGGCACTACAATGAGCAGTTCTTC. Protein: CSAKSHGRGHYNEQFF.

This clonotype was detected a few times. CDR3 bases: TGTGCCAGCAGCCCGACGGGAGGGCCTTCCTACGAGCAGTACTTC. It is translated as CASSPTGGPSYEQYF. The rearrangement uses TRBV7-3 and TRBJ2-7; the match to TRBD2 covers 8 bases. V dropped 5 bases and J dropped 1; count of bases not matched to a gene: 7. CDR1 is SGHTA and CDR2 is FQGTGA in the germline V gene. There are 15 residues in the CDR3.

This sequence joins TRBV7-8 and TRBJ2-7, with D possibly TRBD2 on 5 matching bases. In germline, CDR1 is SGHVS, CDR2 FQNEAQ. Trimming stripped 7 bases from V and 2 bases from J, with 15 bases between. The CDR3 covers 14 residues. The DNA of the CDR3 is TGTGCCAGCACCGCCGGGGTCATCCCCTACGAGCAGTACTTC. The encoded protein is CASTAGVIPYEQYF.

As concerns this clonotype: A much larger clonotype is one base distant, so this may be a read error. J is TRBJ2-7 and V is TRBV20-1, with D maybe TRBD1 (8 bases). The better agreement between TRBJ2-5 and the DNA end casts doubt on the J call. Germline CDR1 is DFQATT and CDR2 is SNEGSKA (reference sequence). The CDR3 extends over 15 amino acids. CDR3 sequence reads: CSAQTSRGPRKTQYF. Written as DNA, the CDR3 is TGCAGTGCCCAGACTAGCAGGGGGCCCCGGAAGACCCAGTACTTC.

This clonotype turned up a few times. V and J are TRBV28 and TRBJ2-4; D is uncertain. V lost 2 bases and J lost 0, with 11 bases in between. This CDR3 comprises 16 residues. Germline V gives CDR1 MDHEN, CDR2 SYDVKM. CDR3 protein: CASSLGPILAKNIQYF. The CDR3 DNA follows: TGTGCCAGCAGTTTAGGGCCGATTCTAGCCAAAAACATTCAGTACTTC.

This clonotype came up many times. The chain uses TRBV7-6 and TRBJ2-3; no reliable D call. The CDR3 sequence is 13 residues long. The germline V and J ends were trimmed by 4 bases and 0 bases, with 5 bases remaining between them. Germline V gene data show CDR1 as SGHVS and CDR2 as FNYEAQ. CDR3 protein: CASSSISTDTQYF. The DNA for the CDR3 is TGTGCCAGCAGCTCCATTAGCACAGATACGCAGTATTTT.

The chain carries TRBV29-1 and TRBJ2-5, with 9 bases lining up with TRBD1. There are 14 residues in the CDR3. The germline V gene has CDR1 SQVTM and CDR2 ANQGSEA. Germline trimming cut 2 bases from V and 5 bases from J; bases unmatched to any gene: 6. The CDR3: CSVERGQGSETQYF. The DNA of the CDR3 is TGCAGCGTTGAAAGGGGACAGGGTTCCGAGACCCAGTACTTC. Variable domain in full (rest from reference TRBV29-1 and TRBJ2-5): SAVISQKPSRDICQRGTSLTIQCQVDSQVTMMFWYRQQPGQSLTLIATANQGSEATYESGFVIDKFPISRPNLTFSTLTVSNMSPEDSSIYLCSVERGQGSETQYFGPGTRLLVL.

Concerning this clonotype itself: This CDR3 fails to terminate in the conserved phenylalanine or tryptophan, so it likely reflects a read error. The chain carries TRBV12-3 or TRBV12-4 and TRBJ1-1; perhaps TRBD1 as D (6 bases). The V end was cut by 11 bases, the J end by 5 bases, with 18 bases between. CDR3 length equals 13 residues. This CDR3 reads CAEAGTMGTEAFC. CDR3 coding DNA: TGTGCCGAGGCGGGGACAATGGGGACTGAAGCTTTCTGT.

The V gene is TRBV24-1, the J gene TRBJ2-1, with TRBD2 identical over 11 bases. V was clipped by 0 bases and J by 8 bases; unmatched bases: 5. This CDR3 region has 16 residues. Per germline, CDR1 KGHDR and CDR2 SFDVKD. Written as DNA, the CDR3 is TGTGCCACCAGTGATTTGGGGCTAGCGGGAGGATATGAGCAGTTCTTC. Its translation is CATSDLGLAGGYEQFF.

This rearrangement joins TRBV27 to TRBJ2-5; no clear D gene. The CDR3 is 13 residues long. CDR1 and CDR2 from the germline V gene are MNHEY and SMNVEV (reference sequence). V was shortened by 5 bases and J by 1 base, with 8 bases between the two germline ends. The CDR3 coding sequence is TGTGCCAGCAGTATATGGGGCCAAGAGACCCAGTACTTC. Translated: CASSIWGQETQYF.

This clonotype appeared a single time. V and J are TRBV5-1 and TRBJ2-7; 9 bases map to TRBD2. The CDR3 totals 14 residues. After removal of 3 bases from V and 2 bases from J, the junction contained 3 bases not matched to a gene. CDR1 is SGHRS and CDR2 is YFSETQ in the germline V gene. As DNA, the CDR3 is TGCGCCAGCAGCTGTGCGGGAGGGACCTACGAGCAGTACTTC. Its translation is CASSCAGGTYEQYF.

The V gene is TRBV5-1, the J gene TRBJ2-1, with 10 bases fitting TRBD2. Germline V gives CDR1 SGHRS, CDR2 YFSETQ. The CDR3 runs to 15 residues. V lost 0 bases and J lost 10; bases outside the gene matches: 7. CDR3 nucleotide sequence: TGCGCCAGCAGCTTGGCCCTAGCGGGAGTCGGGGAGCAGTTCTTC. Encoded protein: CASSLALAGVGEQFF.

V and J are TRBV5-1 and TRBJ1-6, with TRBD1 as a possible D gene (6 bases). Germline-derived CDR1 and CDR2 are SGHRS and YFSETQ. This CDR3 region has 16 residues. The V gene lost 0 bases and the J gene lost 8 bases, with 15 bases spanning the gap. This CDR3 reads CASSLASQGYDSPLHF. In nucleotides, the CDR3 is TGCGCCAGCAGCTTGGCCAGCCAGGGGTATGATTCACCCCTCCACTTT.

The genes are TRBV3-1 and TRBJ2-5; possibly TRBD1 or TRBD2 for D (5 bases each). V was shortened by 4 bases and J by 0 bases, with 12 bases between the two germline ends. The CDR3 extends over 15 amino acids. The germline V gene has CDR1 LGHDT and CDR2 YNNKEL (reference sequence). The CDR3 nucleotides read TGTGCCAGCAGCCTCCCAGGGACCTACCAAGAGACCCAGTACTTC. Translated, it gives CASSLPGTYQETQYF.

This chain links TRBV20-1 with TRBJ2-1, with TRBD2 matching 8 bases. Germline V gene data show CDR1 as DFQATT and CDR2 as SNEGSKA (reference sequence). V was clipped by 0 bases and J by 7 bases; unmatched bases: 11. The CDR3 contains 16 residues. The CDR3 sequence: CSARDGTGRARNEQFF. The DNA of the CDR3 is TGCAGTGCTAGAGATGGGACCGGGAGGGCCAGAAATGAGCAGTTCTTC.

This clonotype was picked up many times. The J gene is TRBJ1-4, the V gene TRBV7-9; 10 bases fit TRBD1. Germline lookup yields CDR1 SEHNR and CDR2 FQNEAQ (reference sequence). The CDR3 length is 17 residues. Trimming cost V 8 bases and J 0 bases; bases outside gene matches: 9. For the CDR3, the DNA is TGTGCCAGCCGACCTGACAGGGGGCGTTCAACTAATGAAAAACTGTTTTTT. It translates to CASRPDRGRSTNEKLFF.

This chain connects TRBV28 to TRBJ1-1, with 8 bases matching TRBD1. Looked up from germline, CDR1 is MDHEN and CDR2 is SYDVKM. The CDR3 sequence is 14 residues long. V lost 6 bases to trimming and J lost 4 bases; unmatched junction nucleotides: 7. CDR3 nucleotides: TGTGCCAGCAGGAAGGGAGACAGGGGCACTGAAGCTTTCTTT. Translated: CASRKGDRGTEAFF.

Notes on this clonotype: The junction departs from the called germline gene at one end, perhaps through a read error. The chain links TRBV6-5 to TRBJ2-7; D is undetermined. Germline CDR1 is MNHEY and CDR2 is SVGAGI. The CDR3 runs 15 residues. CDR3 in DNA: TGTGCCAGAAGTTACTCCGGCGTAGTTGGCTACGAGCAGTACTTC. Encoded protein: CARSYSGVVGYEQYF.

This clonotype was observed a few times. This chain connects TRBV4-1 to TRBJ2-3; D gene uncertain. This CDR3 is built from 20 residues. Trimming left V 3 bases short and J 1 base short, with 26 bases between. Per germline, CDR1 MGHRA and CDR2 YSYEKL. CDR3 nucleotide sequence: TGCGCCAGCAGCCACCGAGCCGGGCAGGCGAGCGCCCCCGGCACAGATACGCAGTATTTT. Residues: CASSHRAGQASAPGTDTQYF.